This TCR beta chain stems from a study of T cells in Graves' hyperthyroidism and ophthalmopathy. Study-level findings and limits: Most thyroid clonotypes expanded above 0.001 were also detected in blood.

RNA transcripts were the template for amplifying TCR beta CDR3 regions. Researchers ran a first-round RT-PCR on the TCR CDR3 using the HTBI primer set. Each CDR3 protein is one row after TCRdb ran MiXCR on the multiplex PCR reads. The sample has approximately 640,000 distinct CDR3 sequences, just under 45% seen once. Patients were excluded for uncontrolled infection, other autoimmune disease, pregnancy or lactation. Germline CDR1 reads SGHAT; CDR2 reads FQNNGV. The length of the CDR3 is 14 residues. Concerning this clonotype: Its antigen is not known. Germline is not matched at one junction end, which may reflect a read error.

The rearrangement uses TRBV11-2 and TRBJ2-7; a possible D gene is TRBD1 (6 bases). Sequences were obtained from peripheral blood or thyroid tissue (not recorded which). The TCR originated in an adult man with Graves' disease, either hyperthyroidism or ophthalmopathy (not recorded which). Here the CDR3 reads CASRWDITSDEQYF. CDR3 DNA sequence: TGTGCCAGCAGGTGGGACATTACCTCCGACGAGCAGTACTTC.